One sample yielded the 21 T cell receptor beta chains listed below, sequenced in a study of technical replicates of blood from a few donors. Data came from immunoSEQ multiplex PCR; TCRdb stores just in-frame clones and leaves some out. The table has 58,000 or so clones, approximately 83% seen once. The material sequenced was PBMCs. The source of these receptors is a human donor in good health. Some clones in this sample may be carry-over from other donors' samples.

The chain links TRBV7-9 to TRBJ2-7, with D possibly TRBD1 on 5 matching bases. In germline, CDR1 is SEHNR, CDR2 FQNEAQ (reference sequence). The CDR3 contains 14 residues. The ends were cut back, 7 bases at V and 2 bases at J, with 15 bases in the middle. The CDR3 here is CASTWQGRPYEQYF. In nucleotides, the CDR3 is TGTGCCAGCACTTGGCAGGGTCGGCCCTACGAGCAGTACTTC.

V usage is TRBV27 and J usage is TRBJ2-7; TRBD2 is a possible D gene (6 bases). V lost 5 bases, J lost 4 bases, and 18 bases lay in between. The CDR3 sequence is 15 residues long. The germline V gene encodes CDR1 MNHEY and CDR2 SMNVEV (reference sequence). This CDR3 reads CASSPLAAGSYEQYF. The DNA of the CDR3 is TGTGCCAGCAGTCCACTAGCCGCAGGTTCTTACGAGCAGTACTTC.

J is TRBJ2-5 and V is TRBV5-4; D not certain. V lost 4 bases and J 4 bases, leaving 14 bases between the germline ends. The length of the CDR3 is 14 residues. The germline CDR1 and CDR2 sequences are SGHNT and YYREEE (reference sequence). The CDR3 nucleotides read TGTGCCAGCAGCCCAGAGGCCTCCCTAGAGACCCAGTACTTC. Amino acid sequence: CASSPEASLETQYF.

This clone was observed a single time. The rearrangement links TRBV9 to TRBJ2-3; weak D call: TRBD2 (7 bases). V shed 4 bases and J shed 4 bases, with 16 bases lying between them. The CDR3 has 15 residues. Germline V gene data show CDR1 as SGDLS and CDR2 as YYNGEE. The CDR3 region is CASSSSGGGPDTQYF. The CDR3 bases are TGTGCCAGCAGCTCCTCTGGGGGGGGCCCAGATACGCAGTATTTT.

The rearrangement links TRBV6-5 to TRBJ1-2; 12 bases match TRBD1. Germline V gives CDR1 MNHEY, CDR2 SVGAGI. This CDR3 is 16 amino acids long. The V and J ends lost 4 bases and 5 bases, in that order; junction bases with no gene match: 8. CDR3 residues: CASSLGQGAAEYGYTF. CDR3 nucleotides: TGTGCCAGCAGTTTGGGACAGGGGGCCGCTGAATATGGCTACACCTTC.

The V call is TRBV29-1, the J call TRBJ2-1; 7 positions agree with TRBD2. This CDR3 is built from 16 residues. Losses at the gene ends were 7 bases for V and 0 bases for J; bases not matched to a gene: 12. Germline-derived CDR1 and CDR2 are SQVTM and ANQGSEA. In DNA, the CDR3 is TGCAGCGGACGAGCGTTTGTAGCGGGCTCCTACAATGAGCAGTTCTTC. This codes for CSGRAFVAGSYNEQFF.

This sequence joins TRBV7-9 and TRBJ2-1, with 7 bases that match TRBD2. CDR3 length: 15 amino acids. Germline lookup yields CDR1 SEHNR and CDR2 FQNEAQ (reference sequence). V lost 5 bases and J lost 5; bases outside the gene matches: 9. The DNA for the CDR3 is TGTGCCAGCAGCCCGGCGCTAGCGGAGAACAATGAGCAGTTCTTC. Its translation is CASSPALAENNEQFF.

The chain has TRBV4-3 and TRBJ2-7; the D gene is possibly TRBD2 (5 bases). Germline lookup yields CDR1 LGHNA and CDR2 YSLEER. The CDR3 runs 13 residues. The V gene lost 6 bases and the J gene lost 0 bases, with 9 bases spanning the gap. The CDR3 nucleotides are TGCGCCAGCAGTATCCGGGGCTCCTACGAGCAGTACTTC. Protein: CASSIRGSYEQYF.

The V and J genes are TRBV7-2 and TRBJ2-3; D possibly corresponds to TRBD2 (6 bases). V lost 6 bases to trimming and J lost 3 bases, with 13 bases between them. CDR3 size: 14 residues. Germline CDR1 SGHTA, CDR2 FQGNSA. In DNA form, the CDR3 reads TGTGCCAGCAGTCCGGGGCTAGCGACAGATACGCAGTATTTT. It translates to CASSPGLATDTQYF.

The chain has TRBV5-6 and TRBJ1-1; D is possibly TRBD1 (5 bases). Trimming left V 2 bases short and J 10 bases short, with 12 bases between. The CDR3 has 12 amino acids. CDR1 is SGHDT and CDR2 is YYEEEE in the germline V gene. The CDR3 bases are TGTGCCAGCAGCTTTCGTTGGCAGGGAGCTTTCTTT. Its translation is CASSFRWQGAFF.

V gene TRBV29-1 combines with J gene TRBJ2-2; D call uncertain. Between the trimmed V and J ends, which lost 5 bases and 0 bases, there was a span of 10 bases. CDR1 is SQVTM, CDR2 ANQGSEA, per germline. The length of the CDR3 is 14 residues. CDR3 in amino acids: CSVRLDSNTGELFF. CDR3 sequence (DNA): TGCAGCGTTCGACTTGACTCGAACACCGGGGAGCTGTTTTTT.

The rearrangement joins TRBV6-6 to TRBJ1-3; 7 nucleotides agree with TRBD1. The junction had 8 bases not matched to a gene; V was cut back by 6 bases and J by 0 bases. Germline CDR1 and CDR2: MNHNY and SVGAGI (reference sequence). This CDR3 comprises 16 residues. In DNA form, the CDR3 reads TGTGCCAGCAGCACAACAGGGGCCACCTCTGGAAACACCATATATTTT. The encoded protein is CASSTTGATSGNTIYF.

The V call is TRBV11-2, the J call TRBJ1-6, with a possible D match to TRBD1 (6 bases). CDR3 length: 16 residues. Germline V gene sequence: CDR1 SGHAT, CDR2 FQNNGV. Trimming removed 6 bases from V and 6 bases from J, with 18 bases in between. The CDR3 nucleotides read TGTGCCAGCAGACGACCATTTTCAGGGGTTAATTCACCCCTCCACTTT. Protein: CASRRPFSGVNSPLHF. The full variable domain, in which reference TRBV11-2 and TRBJ1-6 provide the parts outside the CDR3, is EAGVAQSPRYKIIEKRQSVAFWCNPISGHATLYWYQQILGQGPKLLIQFQNNGVVDDSQLPKDRFSAERLKGVDSTLKIQPAKLEDSAVYLCASRRPFSGVNSPLHFGNGTRLTVT.

This clone was detected once. The V gene is TRBV4-1, the J gene TRBJ2-3, with a possible D match to TRBD2 (6 bases). Germline lookup yields CDR1 MGHRA and CDR2 YSYEKL. The CDR3 loop spans 15 amino acids. With 4 bases removed from V and 0 bases from J, the gap between germline ends came to 11 bases. CDR3 DNA sequence: TGCGCCAGCAGCCGAACTAGCCCTAGCACAGATACGCAGTATTTT. Translated: CASSRTSPSTDTQYF.

The genes are TRBV10-3 and TRBJ2-7, with 7 positions matching TRBD1. CDR1 and CDR2 (germline): ENHRY, SYGVKD. With 0 bases clipped from V and 12 bases from J, the junction kept 11 bases outside the gene matches. The CDR3 contains 14 residues. This chain's CDR3 is CAISESLVLRGPYF. CDR3 bases: TGTGCCATCAGTGAGTCTCTCGTGCTGAGGGGGCCGTACTTC.

This clone turned up a few times. The chain has TRBV4-3 and TRBJ1-1, with D unclear. Trimming cost V 4 bases and J 1 base, with 10 bases left between them. Per germline, CDR1 LGHNA and CDR2 YSLEER. This CDR3 spans 14 amino acids. The CDR3 spells CASSPGGRNTEAFF. As DNA, the CDR3 is TGCGCCAGCAGCCCTGGTGGGAGGAACACTGAAGCTTTCTTT.

This clone came up a few times. V is TRBV5-8 and J is TRBJ1-4; D gene ambiguous. The V gene's germline CDR1 is SGHTS and CDR2 YDEGEE. The V gene lost 4 bases and the J gene lost 5 bases, with 15 bases spanning the gap. This CDR3 has 15 residues. CDR3 region: CASSLLSGGNEKLFF. The CDR3 DNA reads as TGTGCCAGCAGCCTACTTAGCGGCGGGAATGAAAAACTGTTTTTT.

This clone has just one count. V gene TRBV7-8 combines with J gene TRBJ2-5; D is unresolved. The CDR3 extends over 16 amino acids. Trimming removed 0 bases from V and 5 bases from J, with 16 bases in between. Germline V lookup: CDR1 SGHVS, CDR2 FQNEAQ. This chain's CDR3 is CASSLAPSPLGETQYF. In DNA form, the CDR3 reads TGTGCCAGCAGCTTAGCGCCGTCCCCACTCGGGGAGACCCAGTACTTC.

This chain links TRBV11-2 with TRBJ2-7; 8 bases match TRBD2. The germline V gene has CDR1 SGHAT and CDR2 FQNNGV. V trimming: 5 bases; J trimming: 2 bases; junction bases outside the gene matches: 8. This CDR3 has 15 amino acids. CDR3 coding DNA: TGTGCCAGCAGCCCCTTAGCGGGACTCGCCTACGAGCAGTACTTC. Its translation is CASSPLAGLAYEQYF. Based on the CDR3 plus reference TRBV11-2 and TRBJ2-7, the full variable domain is EAGVAQSPRYKIIEKRQSVAFWCNPISGHATLYWYQQILGQGPKLLIQFQNNGVVDDSQLPKDRFSAERLKGVDSTLKIQPAKLEDSAVYLCASSPLAGLAYEQYFGPGTRLTVT.

The V and J genes are TRBV6-1 and TRBJ1-2; TRBD1 matches 8 bases. Germline V lookup: CDR1 MNHNS, CDR2 SASEGT. V was clipped by 6 bases and J by 6 bases; unmatched bases: 12. CDR3 length: 15 residues. The CDR3 region has the DNA TGTGCCAGCAGAACGGGGGCGCAGGGGGCTGATGGCTACACCTTC. This translates into CASRTGAQGADGYTF.

The CDR3 DNA sequence: TGTGCCAGCAGCCAGGGGACTAGCGGGCGGGACTACGAGCAGTACTTC. Protein sequence: CASSQGTSGRDYEQYF. The chain links TRBV4-2 to TRBJ2-7; 12 nucleotides align to TRBD2. This CDR3 has 16 amino acids. The V segment lost 3 bases and the J segment 3 bases; nucleotides outside the gene matches: 6. Germline CDR1 and CDR2: LGHNA and YNFKEQ.